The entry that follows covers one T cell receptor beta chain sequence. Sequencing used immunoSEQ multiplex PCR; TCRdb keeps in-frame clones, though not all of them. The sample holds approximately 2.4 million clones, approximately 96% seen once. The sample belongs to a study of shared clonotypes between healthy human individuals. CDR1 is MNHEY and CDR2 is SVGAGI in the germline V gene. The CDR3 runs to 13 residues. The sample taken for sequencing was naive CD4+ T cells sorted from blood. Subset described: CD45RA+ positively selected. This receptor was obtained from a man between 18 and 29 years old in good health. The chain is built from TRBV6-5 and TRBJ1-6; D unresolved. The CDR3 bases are TGTCCGGGCCCCAAGGCCAATAATTCACCCCTCCACTTT. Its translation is CPGPKANNSPLHF.